The next 30 T cell receptor beta chains were all read from a single sample in a study of cytomegalovirus exposure and HLA in healthy donors. PCR amplification relied on 60 Vbeta primers (plus 13 Jbeta primers). The table came from immunoSEQ multiplex PCR; TCRdb's copy has only in-frame clones and leaves some out. The sample has 130,000 to 150,000 clones, 70% to 75% seen once. Sequencing was carried out using PBMCs. The receptors derive from a human donor in good health.

The genes are TRBV4-1 and TRBJ2-2, with 14 bases fitting TRBD2. The CDR3 has 19 amino acids. CDR1 and CDR2 (germline): MGHRA, YSYEKL. Germline trimming cut 1 base from V and 1 base from J; bases unmatched to any gene: 5. The CDR3 region has the DNA TGCGCCAGCAGCCAAGGACTAGCGGGGGGGCCAGGGAACACCGGGGAGCTGTTTTTT. Translated, it gives CASSQGLAGGPGNTGELFF.

V usage is TRBV27 and J usage is TRBJ2-7; 8 bases are shared with TRBD1. Looked up from germline, CDR1 is MNHEY and CDR2 is SMNVEV (reference sequence). The CDR3 totals 14 residues. Germline trimming cut 6 bases from V and 3 bases from J; bases unmatched to any gene: 7. Written as DNA, the CDR3 is TGTGCCAGCAGGCTACAGGGGGGACTCTACGAGCAGTACTTC. Protein sequence: CASRLQGGLYEQYF.

With regard to this clone: Other DNA sequences in the sample encode the same CDR3. The J gene is TRBJ1-3, the V gene TRBV5-1; the match to TRBD1 covers 7 bases. The CDR3 has 15 amino acids. The trim removed 0 bases at V and 0 bases at J, leaving 0 bases unmatched. Looked up from germline, CDR1 is SGHRS and CDR2 is YFSETQ. The DNA of the CDR3 is TGCGCCAGCAGCTTGGCAGGGGGCTCTGGAAACACCATATATTTT. This sequence encodes CASSLAGGSGNTIYF. The complete variable domain, with remaining parts taken from reference TRBV5-1 and TRBJ1-3, reads KAGVTQTPRYLIKTRGQQVTLSCSPISGHRSVSWYQQTPGQGLQFLFEYFSETQRNKGNFPGRFSGRQFSNSRSEMNVSTLELGDSALYLCASSLAGGSGNTIYFGEGSWLTVV.

The chain employs TRBV6-5 and TRBJ1-1; D uncertain. Trimming shortened V by 7 bases and J by 2 bases, and 17 bases separated the two germline ends. CDR1 and CDR2 from the germline V gene are MNHEY and SVGAGI. The CDR3 runs to 15 residues. The CDR3 loop is CASTPPRGGNTEAFF. The CDR3 nucleotides are TGTGCCAGCACCCCCCCCCGGGGAGGCAACACTGAAGCTTTCTTT.

V is TRBV6-1 and J is TRBJ2-3; TRBD2 matches at 11 bases. The CDR3 has 15 amino acids. With V trimmed by 6 bases and J by 5 bases, 7 bases remained unmatched. CDR1 and CDR2 from the germline V gene are MNHNS and SASEGT. The CDR3 DNA is TGTGCCAGCAGGGTAGCGGGGGGGCATGTAGATACGCAGTATTTT. Amino acids: CASRVAGGHVDTQYF.

This clone was counted a few times. The chain uses TRBV18 and TRBJ2-2; possibly TRBD2 for D (5 bases). Per the germline V gene, CDR1 is KGHSH and CDR2 is LQKENI. The CDR3 runs to 15 residues. V gave up 0 bases and J gave up 1 base, with 6 bases separating them. CDR3 nucleotide sequence: TGTGCCAGCTCACCACCCGGACTGAACACCGGGGAGCTGTTTTTT. Protein sequence: CASSPPGLNTGELFF. The full variable domain, in which reference TRBV18 and TRBJ2-2 provide the parts outside the CDR3, is NAGVMQNPRHLVRRRGQEARLRCSPMKGHSHVYWYRQLPEEGLKFMVYLQKENIIDESGMPKERFSAEFPKEGPSILRIQQVVRGDSAAYFCASSPPGLNTGELFFGEGSRLTVL.

This clone is a singleton in its sample. V and J are TRBV5-1 and TRBJ2-3, with TRBD2 matching 9 bases. CDR3 length: 13 amino acids. The V gene's germline CDR1 is SGHRS and CDR2 YFSETQ. Trimming at V came to 5 bases and at J to 4 bases, leaving 2 bases not matched to a gene. The CDR3 DNA reads as TGCGCCAGCAGGAGCGGGGGGTCAGATACGCAGTATTTT. This sequence encodes CASRSGGSDTQYF.

The chain is built from TRBV5-1 and TRBJ2-7; possible D gene TRBD1, 6 bases. Germline V lookup: CDR1 SGHRS, CDR2 YFSETQ. Trimming removed 7 bases from V and 2 bases from J, with 19 bases in between. The CDR3 runs 15 residues. This CDR3 reads CASRQSTGQTYEQYF. The CDR3 DNA reads TGCGCCAGCCGTCAGTCGACAGGCCAAACCTACGAGCAGTACTTC.

This clone was seen just once. The chain combines TRBV15 with TRBJ2-5, with 7 positions matching TRBD2. V dropped 0 bases and J dropped 7; count of bases not matched to a gene: 2. Germline CDR1 reads LNHNV; CDR2 reads YYDKDF (reference sequence). The CDR3 has 13 amino acids. CDR3 protein: CATSRDERGTQYF. The CDR3, as DNA: TGTGCCACCAGCAGAGATGAGCGGGGGACCCAGTACTTC. Full variable domain (rest looked up from reference TRBV15 and TRBJ2-5): DAMVIQNPRYQVTQFGKPVTLSCSQTLNHNVMYWYQQKSSQAPKLLFHYYDKDFNNEADTPDNFQSRRPNTSFCFLDIRSPGLGDTAMYLCATSRDERGTQYFGPGTRLLVL.

The rearrangement uses TRBV4-1 and TRBJ1-2, with D possibly TRBD1 on 6 matching bases. Germline lookup yields CDR1 MGHRA and CDR2 YSYEKL. The length of the CDR3 is 14 residues. V was trimmed by 4 bases and J by 3 bases, leaving 12 bases between them. DNA of the CDR3: TGCGCCAGCAGCCCTCCGGGACATGACTATGGCTACACCTTC. It translates to CASSPPGHDYGYTF.

The chain recombines TRBV10-3 with TRBJ2-7, with TRBD2 matching over 14 bases. Germline V gives CDR1 ENHRY, CDR2 SYGVKD. J was trimmed by 3 bases and V by 6 bases; bases with no gene match: 4. This CDR3 comprises 15 residues. DNA for the CDR3: TGTGCCATCAGGGGACTAGCGGGAGAACGCTACGAGCAGTACTTC. It codes for CAIRGLAGERYEQYF.

A remark on this clone: At one of its ends the junction is not consistent with the germline gene, which may arise from a read error. This chain links TRBV4-1 with TRBJ1-1; 7 bases line up with TRBD1. In germline, CDR1 is MGHRA, CDR2 YSYEKL. CDR3 length: 17 amino acids. CDR3 region: CASSQTQGVRLNTKAFF. DNA for the CDR3: TGCGCCAGCAGCCAGACGCAGGGGGTCCGGCTGAACACTAAAGCTTTCTTT.

The V call is TRBV4-1, the J call TRBJ2-7; the D gene is possibly TRBD2 (6 bases). The V gene's germline CDR1 is MGHRA and CDR2 YSYEKL. The CDR3 is 18 residues long. Trimming shortened V by 1 base and J by 0 bases, and 19 bases separated the two germline ends. The DNA of the CDR3 is TGCGCCAGCAGCCAAGGCAGGGCGAGGAGGGATTTCTCCTACGAGCAGTACTTC. This gives the protein CASSQGRARRDFSYEQYF.

The V call is TRBV19, the J call TRBJ2-5; TRBD2 might be the D (6 bases). CDR1 and CDR2 (germline): LNHDA, SQIVND (reference sequence). The CDR3 runs 15 residues. Trimming shortened V by 3 bases and J by 4 bases, and 15 bases separated the two germline ends. CDR3 sequence (DNA): TGTGCCAGTAGTATCGGGGCGGGGAGGTCAGAGACCCAGTACTTC. Translated: CASSIGAGRSETQYF.

This chain connects TRBV4-1 to TRBJ2-2; 7 bases map to TRBD2. V trimming: 0 bases; J trimming: 5 bases; junction bases outside the gene matches: 3. The CDR3 has 15 amino acids. CDR1 MGHRA and CDR2 YSYEKL come from the germline V gene. The CDR3 loop reads CASSQDPAGTGELFF. The DNA of the CDR3 is TGCGCCAGCAGCCAAGATCCAGCGGGGACCGGGGAGCTGTTTTTT.

This chain connects TRBV2 to TRBJ2-1, with 7 bases identical to TRBD1. This CDR3 is 13 amino acids long. Germline V gene data show CDR1 as SNHLY and CDR2 as FYNNEI. The J segment lost 6 bases and the V segment lost 8 bases, leaving 7 bases of the junction unmatched. CDR3: CASQGQRFNEQFF. CDR3 coding DNA: TGTGCCAGCCAGGGACAGAGGTTCAATGAGCAGTTCTTC.

The V gene is TRBV9, the J gene TRBJ2-1; 8 nucleotides align to TRBD2. Trimming cost V 4 bases and J 7 bases; bases outside gene matches: 7. Per the germline V gene, CDR1 is SGDLS and CDR2 is YYNGEE. The CDR3 sequence is 14 residues long. The CDR3 region is CASSSGTSWNEQFF. The CDR3, as DNA: TGTGCCAGCAGCTCCGGGACTAGTTGGAATGAGCAGTTCTTC.

The genes are TRBV15 and TRBJ1-5; 7 nucleotides agree with TRBD1. The length of the CDR3 is 15 residues. The germline CDR1 and CDR2 sequences are LNHNV and YYDKDF (reference sequence). The trim removed 0 bases at V and 6 bases at J, leaving 5 bases unmatched. CDR3 in amino acids: CATSRDRGASQPQHF. The CDR3 DNA reads as TGTGCCACCAGCAGAGACAGGGGGGCGAGTCAGCCCCAGCATTTT.

On this clone: An end of the junction does not agree with germline; a read error may underlie this. This chain uses TRBV9 with TRBJ2-5; TRBD2 aligns across 9 bases. Germline V CDR1 and CDR2: SGDLS, YYNGEE. This CDR3 contains 15 residues. CDR3 sequence reads: CASTVGSGGTETQYF. The CDR3 DNA follows: TGTGCCAGCACCGTAGGTAGCGGGGGAACAGAGACCCAGTACTTC.

V and J are TRBV11-2 and TRBJ2-7; 10 nucleotides line up with TRBD1. The CDR3 consists of 14 residues. The trim removed 5 bases at V and 4 bases at J, leaving 5 bases unmatched. CDR1 is SGHAT and CDR2 is FQNNGV in the germline V gene. CDR3 region: CASSADRGRYEQYF. DNA for the CDR3: TGTGCCAGCAGCGCGGACAGGGGGAGGTACGAGCAGTACTTC.

The chain uses TRBV7-9 and TRBJ1-2, with D possibly TRBD1 on 5 matching bases. The V gene's germline CDR1 is SEHNR and CDR2 FQNEAQ (reference sequence). The V and J ends lost 3 bases and 6 bases respectively, with 11 bases between them. This CDR3 is 13 amino acids long. CDR3 DNA sequence: TGTGCCAGCAGCTTGCAGGGTGGGGATGGCTACACCTTC. Its translation is CASSLQGGDGYTF.

The J gene is TRBJ1-5, the V gene TRBV5-6, with 9 bases identical to TRBD1. Per the germline V gene, CDR1 is SGHDT and CDR2 is YYEEEE. The CDR3 is 14 amino acids. Trimming cost V 4 bases and J 5 bases; bases outside gene matches: 4. The CDR3 DNA reads TGTGCCAGCAGCCTTGGACAGGGGTATCAGCCCCAGCATTTT. Protein sequence: CASSLGQGYQPQHF. Drawing the rest from reference TRBV5-6 and TRBJ1-5, the complete variable domain is DAGVTQSPTHLIKTRGQQVTLRCSPKSGHDTVSWYQQALGQGPQFIFQYYEEEERQRGNFPDRFSGHQFPNYSSELNVNALLLGDSALYLCASSLGQGYQPQHFGDGTRLSIL.

This rearrangement joins TRBV4-1 to TRBJ1-1; D is unresolved. Looked up from germline, CDR1 is MGHRA and CDR2 is YSYEKL. The V and J ends lost 4 bases and 0 bases respectively, with 15 bases between them. The CDR3 has 16 residues. CDR3 loop: CASSLDPSPMNTEAFF. As DNA, the CDR3 is TGCGCCAGCAGCCTAGATCCGAGTCCTATGAACACTGAAGCTTTCTTT.

The rearrangement links TRBV5-6 to TRBJ2-3; 9 positions agree with TRBD1. Germline trimming cut 4 bases from V and 3 bases from J; bases unmatched to any gene: 6. In germline, CDR1 is SGHDT, CDR2 YYEEEE. This CDR3 is 15 amino acids long. The CDR3 protein is CASSRTGEWTDTQYF. Written as DNA, the CDR3 is TGTGCCAGCAGCCGGACAGGGGAGTGGACAGATACGCAGTATTTT.

This chain links TRBV10-3 with TRBJ2-3; no clear D. Trimming removed 10 bases from V and 0 bases from J, with 5 bases in between. CDR1 and CDR2 (germline): ENHRY, SYGVKD. The CDR3 loop spans 11 amino acids. For the CDR3, the DNA is TGTGCCACCGGGAGCACAGATACGCAGTATTTT. It translates to CATGSTDTQYF.

This chain joins TRBV5-4 and TRBJ2-1, with 8 bases aligning to TRBD2. Losses at the gene ends were 3 bases for V and 7 bases for J; bases not matched to a gene: 12. CDR3 length: 16 amino acids. Germline V CDR1 and CDR2: SGHNT, YYREEE (reference sequence). CDR3 bases: TGTGCCAGCAGCTCGAGGTTAGCGGGATTTCCTAATGAGCAGTTCTTC. Encoded protein: CASSSRLAGFPNEQFF.

The chain couples TRBV5-1 to TRBJ2-7; D may be TRBD1 (5 bases). From germline, CDR1 is SGHRS and CDR2 YFSETQ. The CDR3 totals 14 residues. Trimming stripped 0 bases from V and 4 bases from J, with 11 bases between. In DNA, the CDR3 is TGCGCCAGCAGCTTGGGGACAAACCTTTACGAGCAGTACTTC. As protein: CASSLGTNLYEQYF. Looking up the rest from reference TRBV5-1 and TRBJ2-7 gives the full variable domain: KAGVTQTPRYLIKTRGQQVTLSCSPISGHRSVSWYQQTPGQGLQFLFEYFSETQRNKGNFPGRFSGRQFSNSRSEMNVSTLELGDSALYLCASSLGTNLYEQYFGPGTRLTVT.

Remarks on this clone: The junction departs from the called germline gene at one end, perhaps through a read error. V and J are TRBV7-7 and TRBJ2-3; tentatively, D is TRBD2 (7 bases). This CDR3 contains 17 residues. Germline values: CDR1 SSHAT, CDR2 FNYEAQ (reference sequence). Written as DNA, the CDR3 is TGTGCTAGCAACCACCCCCCGAGGGGGGGGCTACGAGATACGCAGTATTTT. As protein: CASNHPPRGGLRDTQYF.

Written as DNA, the CDR3 is TGTGCCAGCAGCACCCAGGGGTTCAATCAGCCCCAGCATTTT. It specifies CASSTQGFNQPQHF. J is TRBJ1-5 and V is TRBV11-2; TRBD1 might be the D (6 bases). This CDR3 comprises 14 residues. Trimming removed 5 bases from V and 3 bases from J, with 11 bases in between. The germline gives CDR1 SGHAT, CDR2 FQNNGV.

This clone was detected a few times. The CDR3 coding sequence is TGTGCCTGGGCTCGACAGGGGGGGGTCTATGGCTACACCTTC. It specifies CAWARQGGVYGYTF. The chain employs TRBV30 and TRBJ1-2, with 9 positions matching TRBD1. Trimming at V came to 5 bases and at J to 4 bases, leaving 8 bases not matched to a gene. The CDR3 covers 14 residues. Germline CDR1 reads GTSNPN; CDR2 reads SVGIG (reference sequence).